The 25 T cell receptor beta chains reported below all come from one sample, sequenced in a study of tissue T cells after allogeneic stem cell transplantation. Here immunoSEQ multiplex PCR was the method, and the copy in TCRdb shows in-frame clones only, minus some. The data contain about 1,000 clones, around 80% of them seen just once; the ten biggest clones take up roughly a fifth. The source was spleen tissue, collected at autopsy. These receptor sequences come from a female patient aged 18 to 50 with steroid-refractory graft-versus-host disease after an allogeneic stem cell transplant. A subset of T cells may come from the graft donor.

In its sample, this clone was seen once. The junction and the germline gene differ at one end; a read error may be behind it. The chain uses TRBV7-7 and TRBJ2-5; TRBD1 matches at 8 bases. The CDR3 sequence is 15 residues long. Germline CDR1 and CDR2: SSHAT and FNYEAQ (reference sequence). CDR3 in amino acids: CASRPGTGRSETQYF. The CDR3, as DNA: TGTGCTAGCAGACCCGGGACAGGCCGTTCGGAGACCCAGTACTTC.

The chain has TRBV29-1 and TRBJ2-7; no clear D. Looked up from germline, CDR1 is SQVTM and CDR2 is ANQGSEA. Trimming removed 6 bases from V and 3 bases from J, with 12 bases in between. The CDR3 has 12 amino acids. CDR3 amino acids: CSVPGPGYEQYF. The CDR3 DNA reads TGCAGCGTCCCCGGGCCAGGCTACGAGCAGTACTTC.

The V gene is TRBV7-9, the J gene TRBJ2-7; 7 nucleotides match TRBD2. There are 15 residues in the CDR3. Germline V lookup: CDR1 SEHNR, CDR2 FQNEAQ (reference sequence). Germline trimming cut 5 bases from V and 2 bases from J; bases unmatched to any gene: 9. The CDR3 coding sequence is TGTGCCAGCAGCCCCCGACTAGCCCACCCCTACGAGCAGTACTTC. Protein sequence: CASSPRLAHPYEQYF.

This chain connects TRBV7-8 to TRBJ2-3, with D possibly TRBD1 on 5 matching bases. V was shortened by 3 bases and J by 2 bases, with 6 bases between the two germline ends. Germline loops: CDR1 SGHVS, CDR2 FQNEAQ. This CDR3 has 13 residues. The CDR3 DNA follows: TGTGCCAGCAGCTTTGGGGCCACAGATACGCAGTATTTT. Protein: CASSFGATDTQYF.

The chain has TRBV7-6 and TRBJ2-3; 8 positions agree with TRBD2. The CDR3 is 17 residues long. Germline-derived CDR1 and CDR2 are SGHVS and FNYEAQ. The ends lost 0 bases at V and 1 base at J; junction bases unmatched: 6. CDR3 nucleotide sequence: TGTGCCAGCAGCTTAGCGCTGGCGGGAGGTGGCACAGATACGCAGTATTTT. Translated, it gives CASSLALAGGGTDTQYF.

The CDR3 DNA follows: TGTGCCAGCAGTTACGGGACAGGGATAAGAGAAAAACTGTTTTTT. It translates to CASSYGTGIREKLFF. The rearrangement joins TRBV6-5 to TRBJ1-4; 9 bases agree with TRBD1. CDR1 is MNHEY and CDR2 is SVGAGI in the germline V gene. Trimming removed 2 bases from V and 8 bases from J; junction bases left unmatched: 6. This CDR3 has 15 residues.

There are a few counts of this clone. This chain connects TRBV4-1 to TRBJ2-3; TRBD2 agrees at 9 bases. CDR3 length: 16 residues. Germline V gives CDR1 MGHRA, CDR2 YSYEKL. V was clipped by 3 bases and J by 4 bases; unmatched bases: 8. The CDR3 DNA reads TGCGCCAGCAGCCACTTTAGCGGGAGTAACGCAGATACGCAGTATTTT. Its protein product is CASSHFSGSNADTQYF.

The count of this clone is one. The chain is built from TRBV29-1 and TRBJ2-1; TRBD2 matches at 7 bases. V lost 4 bases to trimming and J lost 2 bases; unmatched junction nucleotides: 5. The CDR3 length is 14 residues. Germline-derived CDR1 and CDR2 are SQVTM and ANQGSEA. The CDR3 loop reads CSVGKGGPYNEQFF. The CDR3 DNA sequence: TGCAGCGTTGGGAAGGGAGGGCCCTACAATGAGCAGTTCTTC.

The chain has TRBV29-1 and TRBJ1-1; D is ambiguous. This CDR3 has 11 amino acids. Germline CDR1 is SQVTM and CDR2 is ANQGSEA. V dropped 4 bases and J dropped 7 bases, with 10 bases sitting between them. This chain's CDR3 is CSVGGVFEAFF. In nucleotides, the CDR3 is TGCAGCGTTGGAGGTGTCTTTGAAGCTTTCTTT.

The chain is built from TRBV20-1 and TRBJ1-1, with D unresolved. CDR1 DFQATT and CDR2 SNEGSKA come from the germline V gene (reference sequence). The CDR3 spans 11 residues. The CDR3, as DNA: TGCAGGGCATCGTCTTTCACTGAAGCTTTCTTT. It encodes CRASSFTEAFF.

The sample holds one count of this clone. The chain uses TRBV28 and TRBJ2-2, with 7 bases fitting TRBD1. The trim removed 7 bases at V and 2 bases at J, leaving 7 bases unmatched. This CDR3 spans 15 amino acids. Per germline, CDR1 MDHEN and CDR2 SYDVKM. In DNA, the CDR3 is TGTGCCAGCAAATACCGGGACAGAAACACCGGGGAGCTGTTTTTT. Translated, it gives CASKYRDRNTGELFF.

V gene TRBV30 combines with J gene TRBJ2-1; 10 bases match TRBD2. This CDR3 contains 14 residues. CDR1 is GTSNPN, CDR2 SVGIG, per germline (reference sequence). Trimming removed 4 bases from V and 1 base from J; junction bases left unmatched: 1. The CDR3, as DNA: TGTGCCTGGAAGGGACTAGCGTCCTACAATGAGCAGTTCTTC. Amino acid sequence: CAWKGLASYNEQFF.

This clone was seen a few times. The chain uses TRBV6-6 and TRBJ2-7, with 9 nucleotides matching TRBD1. This CDR3 is 13 amino acids long. Trimming took 8 bases from V and 3 from J; bases not matched to a gene: 5. From germline, CDR1 is MNHNY and CDR2 SVGAGI (reference sequence). The CDR3 sequence is CASRKTGGYEQYF. The DNA of the CDR3 is TGTGCCAGCCGTAAGACAGGGGGCTACGAGCAGTACTTC.

This clone was seen a single time. This chain links TRBV19 with TRBJ2-7; a weak D match, TRBD2 (6 bases). CDR3 length: 12 amino acids. From germline, CDR1 is LNHDA and CDR2 SQIVND (reference sequence). V gave up 6 bases and J gave up 3 bases, with 9 bases separating them. The CDR3 sequence: CASRAGLYEQYF. As DNA, the CDR3 is TGTGCCAGTAGAGCGGGTCTCTACGAGCAGTACTTC.

The J gene is TRBJ2-3, the V gene TRBV7-7; 10 positions match TRBD2. This CDR3 spans 16 amino acids. The V gene's germline CDR1 is SSHAT and CDR2 FNYEAQ (reference sequence). After removal of 3 bases from V and 4 bases from J, the junction contained 7 bases not matched to a gene. The CDR3 DNA follows: TGTGCCAGCAGCTTGGGTAGCGGGGGGTACGCAGATACGCAGTATTTT. This gives the protein CASSLGSGGYADTQYF.

The V and J genes are TRBV10-1 and TRBJ2-1, with 8 nucleotides matching TRBD1. J lost 7 bases, V lost 3 bases, and 5 bases had no gene match. The germline CDR1 and CDR2 sequences are WNHNN and SYGVQD (reference sequence). This CDR3 spans 14 amino acids. Written as DNA, the CDR3 is TGCGCCAGCAGTGATCACAGGGGGAGAAATGAGCAGTTCTTC. This codes for CASSDHRGRNEQFF.

The rearrangement uses TRBV7-9 and TRBJ1-4; possibly TRBD1 for D (5 bases). The CDR3 loop spans 14 amino acids. Between the trimmed V and J ends, which lost 3 bases and 8 bases, there was a span of 13 bases. Germline CDR1 SEHNR, CDR2 FQNEAQ (reference sequence). Written as DNA, the CDR3 is TGTGCCAGCAGCTTTTCGGGGAGGGGAGAAAAACTGTTTTTT. Protein: CASSFSGRGEKLFF.

V gene TRBV27 combines with J gene TRBJ2-7; 7 nucleotides match TRBD2. The trim removed 2 bases at V and 3 bases at J, leaving 7 bases unmatched. This CDR3 has 15 amino acids. Per germline, CDR1 MNHEY and CDR2 SMNVEV (reference sequence). CDR3 nucleotide sequence: TGTGCCAGCAGTTTAGGGCCAGGCGGGAGCTACGAGCAGTACTTC. Protein sequence: CASSLGPGGSYEQYF.

The chain joins TRBV5-1 to TRBJ2-7, with D uncertain. Trimming cost V 0 bases and J 7 bases, with 5 bases left between them. Looked up from germline, CDR1 is SGHRS and CDR2 is YFSETQ. The CDR3 contains 11 residues. CDR3 nucleotide sequence: TGCGCCAGCAGCTTGGACGGTGAGCAGTACTTC. This codes for CASSLDGEQYF.

This chain links TRBV19 with TRBJ2-7; 7 nucleotides align to TRBD2. Germline assignment: CDR1 LNHDA and CDR2 SQIVND (reference sequence). This CDR3 comprises 15 residues. With V trimmed by 1 base and J by 6 bases, 9 bases remained unmatched. The CDR3 DNA sequence: TGTGCCAGTAGTATAGGCGGGCGGGAGTGGGGCGAGCAGTACTTC. Protein sequence: CASSIGGREWGEQYF.

This clone was counted a single time. The chain combines TRBV19 with TRBJ1-2, with D maybe TRBD1 (5 bases). This CDR3 has 13 amino acids. CDR1 LNHDA and CDR2 SQIVND come from the germline V gene (reference sequence). The V end lost 8 bases, the J end lost 4 bases, and 14 bases lay between the germline ends. In DNA, the CDR3 is TGTGCCAGTGCGACGGCGAGGGGCTATGGCTACACCTTC. Its translation is CASATARGYGYTF.

This clone was seen a single time. The rearrangement joins TRBV9 to TRBJ2-1, with D unclear. This CDR3 contains 12 residues. Trimming left V 3 bases short and J 2 bases short, with 3 bases between. Germline CDR1 reads SGDLS; CDR2 reads YYNGEE. The CDR3 region is CASSGAYNEQFF. The CDR3 nucleotides read TGTGCCAGCAGCGGGGCCTACAATGAGCAGTTCTTC.

The rearrangement joins TRBV4-1 to TRBJ2-3; no firm D call. V dropped 3 bases and J dropped 2 bases, with 15 bases sitting between them. The CDR3 has 16 amino acids. Per the germline V gene, CDR1 is MGHRA and CDR2 is YSYEKL. This CDR3 is CASSQMGSILTDTQYF. The CDR3 coding sequence is TGCGCCAGCAGCCAGATGGGAAGCATCCTCACAGATACGCAGTATTTT.

This chain links TRBV5-1 with TRBJ1-2; TRBD1 matches at 7 bases. The CDR3 totals 16 residues. Germline V lookup: CDR1 SGHRS, CDR2 YFSETQ. The ends lost 2 bases at V and 1 base at J; junction bases unmatched: 8. CDR3 in amino acids: CASSFEGAKSNYGYTF. The DNA for the CDR3 is TGCGCCAGCAGCTTCGAGGGGGCGAAAAGTAACTATGGCTACACCTTC.

The genes are TRBV25-1 and TRBJ2-2; TRBD1 matches 8 bases. The CDR3 has 14 amino acids. Germline lookup yields CDR1 MGHDK and CDR2 SYGVNS. Unmatched junction bases numbered 7, after V lost 10 bases and J lost 3 bases. CDR3 residues: CATSGTGYTGELFF. As DNA, the CDR3 is TGTGCCACCTCGGGGACAGGCTACACCGGGGAGCTGTTTTTT.